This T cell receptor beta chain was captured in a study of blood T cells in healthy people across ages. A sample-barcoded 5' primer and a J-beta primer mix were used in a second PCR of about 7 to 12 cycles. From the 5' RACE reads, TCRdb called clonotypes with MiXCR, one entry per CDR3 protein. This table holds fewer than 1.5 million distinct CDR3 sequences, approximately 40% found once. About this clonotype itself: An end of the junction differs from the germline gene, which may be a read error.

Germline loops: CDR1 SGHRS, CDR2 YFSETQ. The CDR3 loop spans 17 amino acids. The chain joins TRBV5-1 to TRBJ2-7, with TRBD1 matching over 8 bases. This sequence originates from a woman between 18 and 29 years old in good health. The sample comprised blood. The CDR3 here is CASSLGTRGRGSYEQYF. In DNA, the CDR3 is TGCGCCAGCAGCTTGGGAACCAGGGGGCGAGGTTCCTACGAGCAGTATTTC.